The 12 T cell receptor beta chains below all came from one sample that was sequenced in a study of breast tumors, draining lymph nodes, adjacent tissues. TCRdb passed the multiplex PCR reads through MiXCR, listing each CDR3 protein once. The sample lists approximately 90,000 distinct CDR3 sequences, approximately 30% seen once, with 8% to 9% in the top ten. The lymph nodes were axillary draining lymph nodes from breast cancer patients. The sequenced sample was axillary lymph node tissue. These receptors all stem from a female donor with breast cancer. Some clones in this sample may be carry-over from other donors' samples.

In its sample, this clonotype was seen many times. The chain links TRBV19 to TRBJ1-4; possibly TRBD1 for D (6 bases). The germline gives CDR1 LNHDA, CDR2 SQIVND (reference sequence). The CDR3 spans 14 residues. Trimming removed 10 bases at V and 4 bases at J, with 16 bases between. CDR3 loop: CATRDRTVNEKLFF. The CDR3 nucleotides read TGTGCCACGCGTGACCGGACAGTTAATGAAAAACTGTTTTTT.

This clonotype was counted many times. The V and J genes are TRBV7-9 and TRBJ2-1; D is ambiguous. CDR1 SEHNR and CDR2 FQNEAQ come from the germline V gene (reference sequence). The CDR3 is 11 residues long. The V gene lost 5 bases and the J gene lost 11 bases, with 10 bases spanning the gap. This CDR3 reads CASSPGRQQFF. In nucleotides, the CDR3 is TGTGCCAGCAGCCCCGGGCGACAGCAGTTCTTC.

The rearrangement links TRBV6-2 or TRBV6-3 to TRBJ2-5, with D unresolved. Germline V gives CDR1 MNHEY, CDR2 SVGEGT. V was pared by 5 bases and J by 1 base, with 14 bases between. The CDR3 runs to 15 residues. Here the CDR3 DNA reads TGTGCCAGCAGTAAGATGGGAAGGAGCCAAGAGACCCAGTACTTC. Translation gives CASSKMGRSQETQYF.

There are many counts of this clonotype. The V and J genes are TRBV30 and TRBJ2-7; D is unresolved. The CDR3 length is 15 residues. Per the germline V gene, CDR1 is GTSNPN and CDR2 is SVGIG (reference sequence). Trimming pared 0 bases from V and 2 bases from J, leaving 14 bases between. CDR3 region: CAWSVSRGLTYEQYF. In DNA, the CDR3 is TGTGCCTGGAGTGTTAGCCGTGGCCTCACCTACGAGCAGTACTTC.

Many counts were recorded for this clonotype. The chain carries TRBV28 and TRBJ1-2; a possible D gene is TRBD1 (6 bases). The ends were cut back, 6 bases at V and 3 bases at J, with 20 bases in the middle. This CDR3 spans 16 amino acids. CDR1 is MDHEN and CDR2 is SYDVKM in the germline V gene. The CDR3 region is CASREGGGRGHYGYTF. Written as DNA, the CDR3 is TGTGCCAGCAGGGAGGGGGGGGGCAGGGGTCACTATGGCTACACCTTC.

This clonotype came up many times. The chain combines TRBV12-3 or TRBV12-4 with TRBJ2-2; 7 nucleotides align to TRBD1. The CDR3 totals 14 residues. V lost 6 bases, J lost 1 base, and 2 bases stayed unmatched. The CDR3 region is CASRGTENTGELFF. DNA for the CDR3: TGTGCCAGCAGAGGGACAGAGAACACCGGGGAGCTGTTTTTT.

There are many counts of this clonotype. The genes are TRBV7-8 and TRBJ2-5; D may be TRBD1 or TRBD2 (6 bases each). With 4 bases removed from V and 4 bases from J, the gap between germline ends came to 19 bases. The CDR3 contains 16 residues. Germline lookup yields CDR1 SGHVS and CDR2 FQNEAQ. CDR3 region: CASSSQRGVDAETQYF. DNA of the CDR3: TGTGCCAGCAGCTCCCAGAGGGGGGTAGACGCAGAGACCCAGTACTTC.

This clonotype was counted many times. CDR3 loop: CSAGTQDGNQPQHF. In DNA, the CDR3 is TGCAGTGCGGGGACCCAGGACGGTAATCAGCCCCAGCATTTT. This chain uses TRBV20-1 with TRBJ1-5; maybe TRBD1 (5 bases). This CDR3 is built from 14 residues. Germline-derived CDR1 and CDR2 are DFQATT and SNEGSKA (reference sequence). V dropped 6 bases and J dropped 4 bases, with 16 bases sitting between them.

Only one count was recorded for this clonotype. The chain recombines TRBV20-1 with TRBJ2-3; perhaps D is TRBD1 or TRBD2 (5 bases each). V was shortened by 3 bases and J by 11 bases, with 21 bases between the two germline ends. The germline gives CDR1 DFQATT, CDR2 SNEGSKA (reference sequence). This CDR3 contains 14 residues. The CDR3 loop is CSARWGRGYNEQYF. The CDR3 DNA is TGCAGTGCTAGGTGGGGCCGGGGATACAATGAGCAGTATTTT.

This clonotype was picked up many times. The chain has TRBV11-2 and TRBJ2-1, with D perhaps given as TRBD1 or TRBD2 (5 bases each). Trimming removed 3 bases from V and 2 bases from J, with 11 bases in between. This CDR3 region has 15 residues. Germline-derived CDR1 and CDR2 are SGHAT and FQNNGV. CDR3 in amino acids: CASSLRGDPYNEQFF. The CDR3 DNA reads TGTGCCAGCAGCTTGAGGGGAGACCCCTACAATGAGCAGTTCTTC.

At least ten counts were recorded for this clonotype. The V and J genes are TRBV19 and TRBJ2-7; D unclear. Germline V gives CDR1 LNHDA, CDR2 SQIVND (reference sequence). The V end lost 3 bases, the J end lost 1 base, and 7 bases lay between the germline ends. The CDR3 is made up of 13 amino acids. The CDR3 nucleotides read TGTGCCAGTAGTATGGATCTATCCTACGAGCAGTACTTC. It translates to CASSMDLSYEQYF.

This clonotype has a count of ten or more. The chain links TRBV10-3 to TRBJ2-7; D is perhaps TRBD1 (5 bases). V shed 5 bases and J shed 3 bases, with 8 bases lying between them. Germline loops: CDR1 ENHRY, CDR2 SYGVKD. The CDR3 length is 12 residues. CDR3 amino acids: CAISSDSYEQYF. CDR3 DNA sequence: TGTGCCATCAGTTCAGACAGCTACGAGCAGTACTTC.